The 14 T cell receptor beta chains below were found in one sample sequenced in a study of OX40 agonist ivuxolimab in advanced cancers. TCRdb keeps only in-frame clones here, not all; method: immunoSEQ multiplex PCR. Of fewer than 50,000 clones in the sample, around 89% are singletons; the top ten hold around 0.5%. Here the sequenced sample was CD4+ or CD8+ T cells sorted from blood, taken in a trial of the OX40 agonist ivuxolimab. The receptors stem from an adult with an advanced solid tumor such as melanoma, head and neck, liver or kidney cancer.

The CDR3 protein is CASSDYRGMNTEAFF. The CDR3 DNA follows: TGTGCCAGCAGCGACTACAGGGGGATGAACACTGAAGCTTTCTTT. The rearrangement links TRBV13 to TRBJ1-1; TRBD1 matches 8 bases. This CDR3 has 15 amino acids. CDR1 is PRHDT, CDR2 FYEKMQ, per germline (reference sequence). The ends lost 5 bases at V and 0 bases at J; junction bases unmatched: 5.

The chain uses TRBV5-1 and TRBJ1-5; no reliable D call. The CDR3 totals 14 residues. The germline gives CDR1 SGHRS, CDR2 YFSETQ. V was shortened by 3 bases and J by 0 bases, with 7 bases between the two germline ends. The CDR3 region is CASSSDGSNQPQHF. The CDR3 DNA follows: TGCGCCAGCAGCTCGGACGGTAGCAATCAGCCCCAGCATTTT.

This chain joins TRBV19 and TRBJ1-2; D not certain. V was clipped by 3 bases and J by 6 bases, with 14 bases between them. In germline, CDR1 is LNHDA, CDR2 SQIVND (reference sequence). This CDR3 region has 14 residues. The CDR3 nucleotides are TGTGCCAGTAGTATTTTCGGTCAGGAACATGGCTACACCTTC. Protein: CASSIFGQEHGYTF.

The chain links TRBV6-5 to TRBJ1-1, with D possibly TRBD1 on 5 matching bases. Germline V gene sequence: CDR1 MNHEY, CDR2 SVGAGI. V lost 6 bases and J lost 3, with 17 bases in between. This CDR3 has 15 amino acids. CDR3 nucleotide sequence: TGTGCCAGCAGGCCCAGGAGGGGCCGGGACACTGAAGCTTTCTTT. Amino acid sequence: CASRPRRGRDTEAFF.

For the CDR3, the DNA is TGCGCCAGCAGCTTAGTAGCGGGGGGCACCGGGGAGCTGTTTTTT. It codes for CASSLVAGGTGELFF. The chain is built from TRBV5-1 and TRBJ2-2; 10 bases map to TRBD2. The CDR3 spans 15 residues. Germline assignment: CDR1 SGHRS and CDR2 YFSETQ. V gave up 2 bases and J gave up 4 bases; unmatched junction bases: 2.

The chain is built from TRBV4-1 and TRBJ1-1; 7 nucleotides align to TRBD1. V was clipped by 0 bases and J by 6 bases; unmatched bases: 13. The CDR3 contains 17 residues. The germline V gene encodes CDR1 MGHRA and CDR2 YSYEKL. CDR3 residues: CASSQDRLRGLVAEAFF. In DNA form, the CDR3 reads TGCGCCAGCAGCCAAGATCGACTCAGGGGGTTGGTCGCTGAAGCTTTCTTT.

V usage is TRBV7-9 and J usage is TRBJ2-1; no clear D. The CDR3 loop spans 14 amino acids. V was shortened by 1 base and J by 1 base, with 5 bases between the two germline ends. The V gene's germline CDR1 is SEHNR and CDR2 FQNEAQ (reference sequence). CDR3 sequence reads: CASSLEGSYNEQFF. CDR3 in DNA: TGTGCCAGCAGCTTAGAAGGATCCTACAATGAGCAGTTCTTC.

This chain joins TRBV7-6 and TRBJ2-7; 7 positions agree with TRBD2. The CDR3 spans 15 residues. Germline V gives CDR1 SGHVS, CDR2 FNYEAQ. V lost 0 bases to trimming and J lost 7 bases; unmatched junction nucleotides: 9. CDR3 nucleotide sequence: TGTGCCAGCAGCTTAGCGGGGGGGAGAGCTGGGGAGCAGTACTTC. As protein: CASSLAGGRAGEQYF.

J is TRBJ2-2 and V is TRBV5-1; 10 bases fit TRBD1. V was pared by 4 bases and J by 6 bases, with 6 bases of the junction left unmatched. From germline, CDR1 is SGHRS and CDR2 YFSETQ. The CDR3 covers 15 residues. The DNA for the CDR3 is TGCGCCAGCAGCACCGGGACAGGGGAGGCCGGGGAGCTGTTTTTT. Translated, it gives CASSTGTGEAGELFF.

This CDR3 reads CASSLLAGGRNTIYF. The CDR3 DNA is TGTGCCAGCAGCTTGCTGGCAGGGGGGCGAAACACCATATATTTT. The rearrangement links TRBV5-6 to TRBJ1-3; 7 bases match TRBD1. CDR3 length: 15 amino acids. Germline V gene lookup returns CDR1 SGHDT and CDR2 YYEEEE. With 1 base clipped from V and 5 bases from J, the junction kept 6 bases outside the gene matches.

The rearrangement uses TRBV12-5 and TRBJ2-3, with D possibly matching TRBD1 (5 bases). Germline assignment: CDR1 LGHNT and CDR2 FRNRAP. CDR3 length: 13 amino acids. Trimming removed 6 bases at V and 4 bases at J, with 11 bases between. The DNA for the CDR3 is TGTGCTAGTGGCCCCTTCAGGGCAGATACGCAGTATTTT. Its translation is CASGPFRADTQYF.

The chain couples TRBV2 to TRBJ1-5; 7 bases align to TRBD1. The length of the CDR3 is 14 residues. Germline V gene lookup returns CDR1 SNHLY and CDR2 FYNNEI. Losses at the gene ends were 6 bases for V and 3 bases for J; bases not matched to a gene: 5. CDR3 sequence (DNA): TGTGCCAGCAGATCGGGACAGAACAATCAGCCCCAGCATTTT. It is translated as CASRSGQNNQPQHF. The variable domain in full, with the rest retrieved from reference TRBV2 and TRBJ1-5, is EPEVTQTPSHQVTQMGQEVILRCVPISNHLYFYWYRQILGQKVEFLVSFYNNEISEKSEIFDDQFSVERPDGSNFTLKIRSTKLEDSAMYFCASRSGQNNQPQHFGDGTRLSIL.

The rearrangement uses TRBV5-1 and TRBJ1-1; no clear D. Deletions cut 4 bases from V and 4 bases from J, with 14 bases between. The CDR3 covers 14 residues. The germline V gene encodes CDR1 SGHRS and CDR2 YFSETQ. The DNA of the CDR3 is TGCGCCAGCAGCGTCGGGCGGTTTGGCACTGAAGCTTTCTTT. Its translation: CASSVGRFGTEAFF.

The genes are TRBV5-6 and TRBJ1-6, with TRBD1 matching over 9 bases. V was pared by 4 bases and J by 5 bases, with 7 bases of the junction left unmatched. Germline V gene lookup returns CDR1 SGHDT and CDR2 YYEEEE. This CDR3 contains 16 residues. CDR3 sequence: CASSDGTGRHNSPLHF. CDR3 nucleotide sequence: TGTGCCAGCAGCGATGGGACAGGGAGACATAATTCACCCCTCCACTTT.